These T cell receptor beta chains were read from a single sample in a study of cytomegalovirus exposure and HLA in healthy donors. The table came from immunoSEQ multiplex PCR; TCRdb's copy has only in-frame clones and leaves some out. The sample comprises hundreds of thousands of clones, about nine tenths of which are singletons, and approximately 2% rests with the top ten. Sequenced: PBMCs. These receptors were collected from a woman aged 18 to 35 in good health and CMV-seropositive. Both conserved end residues are part of each CDR3. The order of the fields is clone size, J gene, V gene, CDR3 protein. Clone size is shown for a subset of rows, as once, few, many or a class of expanded clone.

clone_size: -; j_call: TRBJ1-1; v_call: TRBV28; cdr3_aa: CASSGTGEAMGTEAFF
clone_size: -; j_call: TRBJ2-3; v_call: TRBV28; cdr3_aa: CASSFHGEADTQYF
clone_size: -; j_call: TRBJ1-1; v_call: TRBV27; cdr3_aa: CASSLSVEIEAFF
clone_size: -; j_call: TRBJ2-2; v_call: TRBV5-1; cdr3_aa: CASSLGGRIGELFF
clone_size: -; j_call: TRBJ1-1; v_call: TRBV29-1; cdr3_aa: CSAQAYRDTEAFF
clone_size: -; j_call: TRBJ1-5; v_call: TRBV7-2; cdr3_aa: CASSLGTVLSNQPQHF
clone_size: -; j_call: TRBJ2-1; v_call: TRBV11-2; cdr3_aa: CASSLKLNNEQFF
clone_size: -; j_call: TRBJ2-1; v_call: TRBV4-2; cdr3_aa: CASSQEVSGFYNEQFF
clone_size: once; j_call: TRBJ2-2; v_call: TRBV5-4; cdr3_aa: CASSVTGGTGELFF
clone_size: -; j_call: TRBJ2-1; v_call: TRBV30; cdr3_aa: CAWSVRGLAGVNEQFF
clone_size: -; j_call: TRBJ1-1; v_call: TRBV29-1; cdr3_aa: CSVAESEAFF
clone_size: -; j_call: TRBJ2-7; v_call: TRBV28; cdr3_aa: CASTWDSAYEQYF
clone_size: -; j_call: TRBJ2-2; v_call: TRBV5-1; cdr3_aa: CASSSLNTGELFF
clone_size: -; j_call: TRBJ2-5; v_call: TRBV11-2; cdr3_aa: CASSLGDRLLETQYF